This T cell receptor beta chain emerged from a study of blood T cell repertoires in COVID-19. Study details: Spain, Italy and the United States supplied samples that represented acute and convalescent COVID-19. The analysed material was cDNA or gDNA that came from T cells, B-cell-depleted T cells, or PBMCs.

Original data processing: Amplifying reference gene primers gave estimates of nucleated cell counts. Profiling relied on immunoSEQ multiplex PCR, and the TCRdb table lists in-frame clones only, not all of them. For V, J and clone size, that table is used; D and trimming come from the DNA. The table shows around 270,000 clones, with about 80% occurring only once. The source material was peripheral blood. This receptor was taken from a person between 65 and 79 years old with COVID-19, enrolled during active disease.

DNA for the CDR3: TGTGCCAGCAGCGTAGGGAGTAGGAACACTGAAGCTTTCTTT. It codes for CASSVGSRNTEAFF. The chain combines TRBV9 with TRBJ1-1; D remains ambiguous. V was shortened by 0 bases and J by 1 base, with 7 bases between the two germline ends. Germline lookup yields CDR1 SGDLS and CDR2 YYNGEE. This CDR3 region has 14 residues.